This entry concerns a single T cell receptor beta chain. The use of a sample-barcoded 5' primer and a J-beta primer mix characterized a second PCR of about 6 to 12 cycles. Tags on each cDNA molecule came from a template-switch adaptor with 12 random nucleotides. TCRdb re-analysed the 5' RACE reads in MiXCR, keeping a single row per CDR3 protein. Among 660,000 or so distinct CDR3 sequences, under 65% were seen once, and the ten largest hold around 37%. The CDR3 spans 15 residues. With 3 bases removed from V and 5 bases from J, the gap between germline ends came to 13 bases. A minimum of 6 million PBMCs was isolated per sample. This sample was taken from a study of blood T cells in healthy people across ages.

This rearrangement joins TRBV12-3 or TRBV12-4 to TRBJ2-2, with D uncertain. This TCR derives from a man between 60 and 75 years old in good health. What was sequenced was blood. The CDR3, as DNA: TGTGCCAGCAGTTTCTACTTGGCAAGAACCGGGGAGCTGTTTTTT. As protein: CASSFYLARTGELFF.